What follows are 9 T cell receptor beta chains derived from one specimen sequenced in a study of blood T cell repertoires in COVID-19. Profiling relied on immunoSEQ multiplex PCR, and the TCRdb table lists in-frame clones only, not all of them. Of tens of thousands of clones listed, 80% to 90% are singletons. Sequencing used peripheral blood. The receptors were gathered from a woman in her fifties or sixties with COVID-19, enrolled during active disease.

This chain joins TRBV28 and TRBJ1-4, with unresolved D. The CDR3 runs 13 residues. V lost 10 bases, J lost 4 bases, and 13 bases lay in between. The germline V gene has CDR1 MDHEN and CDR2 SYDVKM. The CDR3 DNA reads TGTGCCACCAGACATTCGGGTAATGAAAAACTGTTTTTT. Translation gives CATRHSGNEKLFF. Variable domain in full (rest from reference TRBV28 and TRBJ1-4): DVKVTQSSRYLVKRTGEKVFLECVQDMDHENMFWYRQDPGLGLRLIYFSYDVKMKEKGDIPEGYSVSREKKERFSLILESASTNQTSMYLCATRHSGNEKLFFGSGTQLSVL.

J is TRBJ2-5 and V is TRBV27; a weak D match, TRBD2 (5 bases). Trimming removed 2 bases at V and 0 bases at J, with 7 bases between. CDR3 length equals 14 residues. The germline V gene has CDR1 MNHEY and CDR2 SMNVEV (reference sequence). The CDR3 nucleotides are TGTGCCAGCAGTTTAGAGGGTAACCAAGAGACCCAGTACTTC. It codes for CASSLEGNQETQYF.

The CDR3 nucleotides read TGTGCCAGCAGCCCTCAGACAGTCCCGCGCTACACCTTC. Its protein is CASSPQTVPRYTF. The chain joins TRBV9 to TRBJ1-2; D might be TRBD1 (5 bases). Trimming removed 4 bases at V and 9 bases at J, with 16 bases between. The germline V gene has CDR1 SGDLS and CDR2 YYNGEE. The CDR3 has 13 residues.

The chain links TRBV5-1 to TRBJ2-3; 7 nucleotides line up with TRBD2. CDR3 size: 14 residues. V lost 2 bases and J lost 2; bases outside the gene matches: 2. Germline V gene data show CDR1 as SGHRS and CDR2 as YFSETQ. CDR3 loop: CASSLRDYTDTQYF. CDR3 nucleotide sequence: TGCGCCAGCAGCTTAAGGGACTACACAGATACGCAGTATTTT.

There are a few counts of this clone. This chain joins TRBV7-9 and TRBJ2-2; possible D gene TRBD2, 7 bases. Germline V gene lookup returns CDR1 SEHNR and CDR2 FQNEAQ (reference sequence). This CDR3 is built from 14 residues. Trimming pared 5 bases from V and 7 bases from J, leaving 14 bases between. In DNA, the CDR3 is TGTGCCAGCAGCCCGAGGGGGGGCCGCGGGGAGCTGTTTTTT. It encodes CASSPRGGRGELFF.

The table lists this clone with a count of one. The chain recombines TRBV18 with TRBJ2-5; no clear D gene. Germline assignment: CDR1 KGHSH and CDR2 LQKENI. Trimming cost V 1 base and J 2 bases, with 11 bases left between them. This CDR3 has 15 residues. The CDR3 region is CASSPRLQSQETQYF. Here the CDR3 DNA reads TGTGCCAGCTCACCACGGCTCCAAAGTCAAGAGACCCAGTACTTC.

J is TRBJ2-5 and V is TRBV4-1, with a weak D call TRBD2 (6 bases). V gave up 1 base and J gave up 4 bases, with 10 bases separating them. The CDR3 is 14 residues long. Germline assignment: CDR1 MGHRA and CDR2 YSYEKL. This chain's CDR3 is CASSQGQGGETQYF. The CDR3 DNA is TGCGCCAGCAGCCAAGGCCAGGGAGGAGAGACCCAGTACTTC.

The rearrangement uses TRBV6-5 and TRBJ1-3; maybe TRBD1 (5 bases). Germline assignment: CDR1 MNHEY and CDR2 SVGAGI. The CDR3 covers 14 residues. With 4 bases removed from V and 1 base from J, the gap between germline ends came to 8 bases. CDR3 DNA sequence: TGTGCCAGCAGTTTGGGGGGATCTGGAAACACCATATATTTT. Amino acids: CASSLGGSGNTIYF.

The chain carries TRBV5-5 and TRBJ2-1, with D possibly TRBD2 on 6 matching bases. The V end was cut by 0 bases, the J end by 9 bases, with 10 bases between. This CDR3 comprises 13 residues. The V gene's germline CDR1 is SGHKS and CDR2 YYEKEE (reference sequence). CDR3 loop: CASSLAGSGEQFF. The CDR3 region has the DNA TGTGCCAGCAGCTTGGCCGGTAGCGGTGAGCAGTTCTTC.